The text below deals with one T cell receptor beta chain. What this receptor recognizes is not known. Base qualities are not recorded, but no much larger clone differs from it by a single base. The source of the sample is a study of OX40 agonist ivuxolimab in advanced cancers. At the level of the whole study: Ivuxolimab was a fully human IgG2 agonistic monoclonal antibody targeting the costimulatory receptor OX40 (CD134). Intravenous ivuxolimab was administered to patients every 2 weeks at six dose levels: 0.01, 0.1, 0.3, 1.5, 3 and 10 mg/kg. Of the approximately 54 dose-escalation patients, hepatocellular carcinoma was present in around 20, melanoma in around 15, renal cell carcinoma in 9 and head and neck cancer in 9. In the dose-escalation cohort, 70% to 85% of patients were male, and the mean age was roughly 60 years with a range of roughly 23 to 79. Patients were allowed to have had prior anti-PD-1, anti-PD-L1 or anti-CTLA-4 therapy, and around 43% of the dose-escalation patients had been treated with checkpoint inhibitors. Three dose-escalation patients achieved partial responses, one with hepatocellular carcinoma and two with cutaneous melanoma. The point of sequencing TCRbeta in the periphery was to test whether ivuxolimab changed TCR sequence diversity and drove clonal T-cell expansion. The paper reports the monotherapy dose-escalation portion (N of about 56 patients) of the phase I ivuxolimab trial.

The CDR3 sequence holds 14 residues, the cysteine and phenylalanine included. Only CDR3 DNA is held: 42 bases, read in frame from base 1. V trim: 3 bases; J trim: 7 bases; unmatched bases: 4. The germline V gene sets CDR1 to SGHVS and CDR2 to FNYEAQ. The trial excluded patients who had a history of autoimmune disease or who were on systemic immunosuppression. Peripheral blood for TCR sequencing was drawn from every dose cohort at baseline, at cycle 4 day 1 and at cycle 7 day 1. The samples were drawn from a first-in-human, open-label, multicenter phase I dose-escalation trial of ivuxolimab. Adults with locally advanced or metastatic head and neck squamous cell, hepatocellular, melanoma or renal cell carcinoma were enrolled in the trial. Before TCR sequencing, CD4+ T cells and CD8+ T cells from peripheral blood were sorted into separate populations. To sequence the TCRbeta CDR3 region, genomic DNA was isolated from the sorted cells. The immunoSEQ Assay was used to sequence the TCRbeta CDR3 regions. This is the immuneACCESS table as TCRdb keeps it, with only in-frame sequences that have V and J called. A part of the clones is gone; compared with another copy, unresolved V genes explain less than half, and the rest is unexplained. Counted in this sample were tens of thousands of clones; about four fifths of them appeared once. Roughly 27% of the sample lies in the top ten.

The paper's findings and limits, for the study overall: The antigen specificity of the clonally expanded peripheral T cells was not determined. At doses of 0.1 to 3.0 mg/kg, clonal expansion of both CD4+ and CD8+ blood T cells was observed from baseline to week 6. Low levels of normalized T-cell clonal expansion were also seen in some patients who did not respond. In the 0.1-3.0 mg/kg groups, partial responders were among the patients with the lowest normalized peripheral clonal expansion, particularly in CD8+ T cells. After ivuxolimab, expanded clones were on average more numerous among CD8+ T cells than among CD4+ T cells.

This specimen was CD4+ or CD8+ T cells sorted from blood, taken in a trial of the OX40 agonist ivuxolimab. This receptor was taken from an adult with an advanced solid tumor such as melanoma, head and neck, liver or kidney cancer. The chain is encoded by TRBV7-6 joined to TRBJ1-4; TRBD1 agrees with 8 junctional bases. The CDR3 reads CASSFRQGTEKLFF. The nucleotide sequence reads as follows: TGTGCCAGCAGCTTCAGACAGGGGACTGAAAAACTGTTTTTT.